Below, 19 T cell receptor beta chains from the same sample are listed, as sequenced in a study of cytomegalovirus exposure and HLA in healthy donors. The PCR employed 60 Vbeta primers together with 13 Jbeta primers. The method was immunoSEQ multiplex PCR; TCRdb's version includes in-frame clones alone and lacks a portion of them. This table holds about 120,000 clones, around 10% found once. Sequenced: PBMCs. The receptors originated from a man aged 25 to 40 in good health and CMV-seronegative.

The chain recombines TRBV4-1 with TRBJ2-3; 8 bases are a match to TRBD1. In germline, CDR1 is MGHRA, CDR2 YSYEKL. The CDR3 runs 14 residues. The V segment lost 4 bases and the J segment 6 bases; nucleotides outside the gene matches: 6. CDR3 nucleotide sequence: TGCGCCAGCAGCCGGAGTAGGGACAGGGATACGCAGTATTTT. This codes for CASSRSRDRDTQYF.

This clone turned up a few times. The CDR3: CASSSQGANEQFF. CDR3 DNA: TGTGCCAGCAGCTCCCAGGGGGCAAACGAGCAGTTCTTC. The chain uses TRBV9 and TRBJ2-1; 8 nucleotides match TRBD1. The CDR3 extends over 13 amino acids. Looked up from germline, CDR1 is SGDLS and CDR2 is YYNGEE. The V and J ends lost 4 bases and 10 bases, in that order; junction bases with no gene match: 7.

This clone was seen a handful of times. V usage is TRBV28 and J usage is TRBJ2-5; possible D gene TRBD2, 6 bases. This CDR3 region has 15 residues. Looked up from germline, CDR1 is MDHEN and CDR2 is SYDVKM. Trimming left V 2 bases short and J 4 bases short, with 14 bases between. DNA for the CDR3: TGTGCCAGCAGTTTAGACGGAAGGGGAGGAGAGACCCAGTACTTC. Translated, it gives CASSLDGRGGETQYF.

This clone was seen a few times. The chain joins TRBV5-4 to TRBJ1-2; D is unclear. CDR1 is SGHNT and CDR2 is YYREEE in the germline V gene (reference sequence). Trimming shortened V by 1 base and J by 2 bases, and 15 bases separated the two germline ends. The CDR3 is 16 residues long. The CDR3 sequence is CASSLSGGKRNYGYTF. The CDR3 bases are TGTGCCAGCAGCTTGAGTGGTGGGAAGCGGAACTATGGCTACACCTTC.

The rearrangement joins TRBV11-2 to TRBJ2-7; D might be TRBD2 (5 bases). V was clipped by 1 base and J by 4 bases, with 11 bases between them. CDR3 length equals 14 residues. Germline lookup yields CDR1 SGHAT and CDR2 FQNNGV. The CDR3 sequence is CASSLGTSGYEQYF. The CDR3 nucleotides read TGTGCCAGCAGCTTAGGCACTAGTGGGTACGAGCAGTACTTC.

CDR3 DNA: TGTGCCAGCAGTCTGGGACAACACACTGAAGCTTTCTTT. This codes for CASSLGQHTEAFF. The V gene is TRBV6-5, the J gene TRBJ1-1; maybe TRBD1 (6 bases). Looked up from germline, CDR1 is MNHEY and CDR2 is SVGAGI. The ends were cut back, 5 bases at V and 3 bases at J, with 10 bases in the middle. The CDR3 is 13 amino acids.

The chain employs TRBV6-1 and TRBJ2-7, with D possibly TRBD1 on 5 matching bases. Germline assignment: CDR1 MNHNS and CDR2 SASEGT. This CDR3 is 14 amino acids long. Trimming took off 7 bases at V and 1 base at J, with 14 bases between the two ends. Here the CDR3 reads CASIPSRVSYEQYF. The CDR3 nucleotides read TGTGCCAGCATTCCCAGCAGGGTTTCCTACGAGCAGTACTTC.

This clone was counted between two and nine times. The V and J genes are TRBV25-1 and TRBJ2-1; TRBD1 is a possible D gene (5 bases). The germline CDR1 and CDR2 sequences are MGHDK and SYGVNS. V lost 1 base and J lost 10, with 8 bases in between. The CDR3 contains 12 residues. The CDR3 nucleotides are TGTGCCAGCAGTGAATCGAACAGGGAGCAGTTCTTC. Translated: CASSESNREQFF.

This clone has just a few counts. The CDR3: CASSMRDRGYEKLFF. As DNA, the CDR3 is TGTGCCAGTAGTATGAGGGACAGAGGCTACGAAAAACTGTTTTTT. This chain joins TRBV19 and TRBJ1-4, with 7 nucleotides matching TRBD1. The germline CDR1 and CDR2 sequences are LNHDA and SQIVND (reference sequence). Losses at the gene ends were 3 bases for V and 8 bases for J; bases not matched to a gene: 9. This CDR3 has 15 residues.

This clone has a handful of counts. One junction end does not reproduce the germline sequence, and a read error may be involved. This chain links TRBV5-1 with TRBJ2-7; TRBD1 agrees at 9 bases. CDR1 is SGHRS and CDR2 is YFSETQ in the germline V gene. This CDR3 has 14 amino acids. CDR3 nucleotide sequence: TGCGCCAGCAGCCCGGGACAGGGCTCCAACGAGCAGTACTTC. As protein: CASSPGQGSNEQYF.

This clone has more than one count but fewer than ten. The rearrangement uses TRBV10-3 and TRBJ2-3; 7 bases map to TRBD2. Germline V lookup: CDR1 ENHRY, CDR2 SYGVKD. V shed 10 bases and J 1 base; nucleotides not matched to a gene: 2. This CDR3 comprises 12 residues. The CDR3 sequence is CATAGGTDTQYF. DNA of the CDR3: TGTGCCACTGCGGGGGGCACAGATACGCAGTATTTT.

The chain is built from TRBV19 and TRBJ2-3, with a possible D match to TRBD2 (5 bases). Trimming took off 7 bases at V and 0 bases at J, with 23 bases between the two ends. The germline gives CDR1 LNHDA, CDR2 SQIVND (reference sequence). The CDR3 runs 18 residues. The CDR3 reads CASNPRYGVFSSTDTQYF. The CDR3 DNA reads TGTGCCAGTAATCCACGGTACGGGGTCTTTTCTAGCACAGATACGCAGTATTTT.

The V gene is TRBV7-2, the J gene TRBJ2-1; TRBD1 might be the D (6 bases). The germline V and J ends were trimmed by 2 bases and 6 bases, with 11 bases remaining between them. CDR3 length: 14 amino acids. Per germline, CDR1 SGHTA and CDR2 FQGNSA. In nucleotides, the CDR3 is TGTGCCAGCAGCTTATCGTCCAGGGGCAATGAGCAGTTCTTC. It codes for CASSLSSRGNEQFF.

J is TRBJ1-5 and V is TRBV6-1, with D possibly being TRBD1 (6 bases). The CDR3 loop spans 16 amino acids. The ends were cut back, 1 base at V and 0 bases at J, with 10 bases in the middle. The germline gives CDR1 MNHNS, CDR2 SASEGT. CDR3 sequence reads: CASSEGTAYSNQPQHF. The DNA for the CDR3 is TGTGCCAGCAGTGAAGGGACAGCATATAGCAATCAGCCCCAGCATTTT.

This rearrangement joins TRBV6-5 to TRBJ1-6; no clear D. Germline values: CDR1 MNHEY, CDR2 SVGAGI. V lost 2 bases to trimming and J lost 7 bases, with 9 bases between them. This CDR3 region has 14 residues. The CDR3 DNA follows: TGTGCCAGCAGTTACGTCGGGGAGAATTCACCCCTCCACTTT. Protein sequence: CASSYVGENSPLHF.

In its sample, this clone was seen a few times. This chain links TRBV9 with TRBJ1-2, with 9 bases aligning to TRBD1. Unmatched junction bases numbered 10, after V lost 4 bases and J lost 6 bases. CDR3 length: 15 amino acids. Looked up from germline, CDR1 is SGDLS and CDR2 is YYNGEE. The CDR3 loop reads CASSPARTGAHGYTF. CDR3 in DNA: TGTGCCAGCAGCCCAGCGAGGACAGGGGCGCATGGCTACACCTTC.

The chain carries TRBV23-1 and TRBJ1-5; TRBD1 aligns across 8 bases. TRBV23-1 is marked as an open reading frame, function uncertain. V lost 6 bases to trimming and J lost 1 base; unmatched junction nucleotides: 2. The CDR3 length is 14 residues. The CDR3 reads CASSHRGSNQPQHF. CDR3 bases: TGCGCCAGCAGCCACAGGGGGAGCAATCAGCCCCAGCATTTT.

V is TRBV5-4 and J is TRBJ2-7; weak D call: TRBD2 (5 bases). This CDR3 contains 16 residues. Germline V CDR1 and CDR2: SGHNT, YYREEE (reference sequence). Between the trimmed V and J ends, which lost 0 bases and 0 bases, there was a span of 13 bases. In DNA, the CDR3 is TGTGCCAGCAGCTTGGATCGGGGAAGGGTCTCCTACGAGCAGTACTTC. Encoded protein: CASSLDRGRVSYEQYF. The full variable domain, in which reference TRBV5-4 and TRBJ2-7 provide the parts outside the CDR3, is ETGVTQSPTHLIKTRGQQVTLRCSSQSGHNTVSWYQQALGQGPQFIFQYYREEENGRGNFPPRFSGLQFPNYSSELNVNALELDDSALYLCASSLDRGRVSYEQYFGPGTRLTVT.

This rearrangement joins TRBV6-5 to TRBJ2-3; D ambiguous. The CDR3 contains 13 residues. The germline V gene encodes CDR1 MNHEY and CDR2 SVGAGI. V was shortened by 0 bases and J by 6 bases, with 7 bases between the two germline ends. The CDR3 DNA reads TGTGCCAGCAGTTACTCGGAGCGCGATACGCAGTATTTT. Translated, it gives CASSYSERDTQYF.